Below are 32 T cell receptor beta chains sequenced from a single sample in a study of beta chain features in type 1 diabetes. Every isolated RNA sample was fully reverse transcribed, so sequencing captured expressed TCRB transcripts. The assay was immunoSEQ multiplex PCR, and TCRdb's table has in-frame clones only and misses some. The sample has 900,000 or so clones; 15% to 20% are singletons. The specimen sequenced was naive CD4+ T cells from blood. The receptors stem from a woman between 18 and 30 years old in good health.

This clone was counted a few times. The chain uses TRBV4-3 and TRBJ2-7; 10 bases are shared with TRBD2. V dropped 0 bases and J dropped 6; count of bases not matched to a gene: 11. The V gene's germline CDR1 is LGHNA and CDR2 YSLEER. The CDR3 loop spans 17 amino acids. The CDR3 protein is CASSQDPLAGERGEQYF. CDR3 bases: TGCGCCAGCAGCCAAGATCCTCTAGCGGGAGAGCGGGGCGAGCAGTACTTC.

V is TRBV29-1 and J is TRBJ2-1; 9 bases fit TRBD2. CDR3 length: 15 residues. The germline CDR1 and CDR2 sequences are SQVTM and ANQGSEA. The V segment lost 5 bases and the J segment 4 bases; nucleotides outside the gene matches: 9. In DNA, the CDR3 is TGCAGCGTTAGGGGGTGGACTAGCGAGTACAATGAGCAGTTCTTC. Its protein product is CSVRGWTSEYNEQFF.

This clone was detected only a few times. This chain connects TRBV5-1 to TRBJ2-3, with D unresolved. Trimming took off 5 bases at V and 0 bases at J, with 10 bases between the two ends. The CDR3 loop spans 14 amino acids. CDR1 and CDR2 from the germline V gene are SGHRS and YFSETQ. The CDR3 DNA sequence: TGCGCCAGCAGTTTTCCTGGGAGCACAGATACGCAGTATTTT. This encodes CASSFPGSTDTQYF.

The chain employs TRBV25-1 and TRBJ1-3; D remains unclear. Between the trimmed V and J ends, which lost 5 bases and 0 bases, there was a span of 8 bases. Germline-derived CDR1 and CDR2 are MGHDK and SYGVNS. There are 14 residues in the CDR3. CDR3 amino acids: CASSLEGSGNTIYF. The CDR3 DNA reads TGTGCCAGCAGTCTCGAGGGCTCTGGAAACACCATATATTTT.

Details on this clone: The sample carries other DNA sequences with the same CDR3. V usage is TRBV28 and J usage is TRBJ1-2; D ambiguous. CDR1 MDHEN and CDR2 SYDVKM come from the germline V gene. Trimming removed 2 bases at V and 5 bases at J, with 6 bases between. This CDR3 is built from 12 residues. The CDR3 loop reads CASSLRRYGYTF. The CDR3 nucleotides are TGTGCCAGCAGTTTACGTCGGTATGGCTACACCTTC.

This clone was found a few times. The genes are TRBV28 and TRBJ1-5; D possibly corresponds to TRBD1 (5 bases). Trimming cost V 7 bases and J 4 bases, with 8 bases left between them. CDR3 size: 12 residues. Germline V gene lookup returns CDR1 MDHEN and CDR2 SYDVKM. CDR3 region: CASKGPNQPQHF. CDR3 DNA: TGTGCCAGCAAGGGACCTAATCAGCCCCAGCATTTT.

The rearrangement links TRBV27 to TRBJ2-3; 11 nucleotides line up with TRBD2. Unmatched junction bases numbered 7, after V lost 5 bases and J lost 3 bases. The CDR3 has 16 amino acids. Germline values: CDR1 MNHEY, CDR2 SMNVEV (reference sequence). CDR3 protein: CASSLKVAGGTDTQYF. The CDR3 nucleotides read TGTGCCAGCAGTCTAAAGGTAGCGGGAGGGACAGATACGCAGTATTTT.

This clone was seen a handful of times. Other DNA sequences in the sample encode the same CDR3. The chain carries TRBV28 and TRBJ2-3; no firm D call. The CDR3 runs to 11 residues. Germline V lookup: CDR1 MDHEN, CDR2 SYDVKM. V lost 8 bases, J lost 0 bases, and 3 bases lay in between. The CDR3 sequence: CASSSTDTQYF. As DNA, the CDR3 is TGTGCCAGCTCTAGCACAGATACGCAGTATTTT.

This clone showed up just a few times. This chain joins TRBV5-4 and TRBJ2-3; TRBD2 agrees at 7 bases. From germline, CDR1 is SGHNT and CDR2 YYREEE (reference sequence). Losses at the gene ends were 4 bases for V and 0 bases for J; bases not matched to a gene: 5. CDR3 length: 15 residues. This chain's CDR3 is CASSHTSVSTDTQYF. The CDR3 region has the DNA TGTGCCAGCAGCCATACTAGCGTAAGCACAGATACGCAGTATTTT. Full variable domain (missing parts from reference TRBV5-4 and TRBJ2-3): ETGVTQSPTHLIKTRGQQVTLRCSSQSGHNTVSWYQQALGQGPQFIFQYYREEENGRGNFPPRFSGLQFPNYSSELNVNALELDDSALYLCASSHTSVSTDTQYFGPGTRLTVL.

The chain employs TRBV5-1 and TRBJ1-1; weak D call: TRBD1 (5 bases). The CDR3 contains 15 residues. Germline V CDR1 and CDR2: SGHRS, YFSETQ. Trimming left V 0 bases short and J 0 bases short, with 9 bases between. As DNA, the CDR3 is TGCGCCAGCAGCTTGGGGGGGAGCTTGAACACTGAAGCTTTCTTT. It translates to CASSLGGSLNTEAFF.

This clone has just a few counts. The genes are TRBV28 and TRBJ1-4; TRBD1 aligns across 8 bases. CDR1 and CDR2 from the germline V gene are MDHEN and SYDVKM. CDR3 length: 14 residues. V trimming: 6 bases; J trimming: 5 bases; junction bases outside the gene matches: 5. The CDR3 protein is CASRKQGGNEKLFF. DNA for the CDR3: TGTGCCAGCAGGAAACAGGGGGGAAATGAAAAACTGTTTTTT.

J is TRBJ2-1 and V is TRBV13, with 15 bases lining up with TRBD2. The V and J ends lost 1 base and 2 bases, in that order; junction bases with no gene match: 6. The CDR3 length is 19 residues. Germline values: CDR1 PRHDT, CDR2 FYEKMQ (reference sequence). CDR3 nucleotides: TGTGCCAGCAGCTTAGTTGGACTAGCGGGAGGGAGGGCCTACAATGAGCAGTTCTTC. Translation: CASSLVGLAGGRAYNEQFF.

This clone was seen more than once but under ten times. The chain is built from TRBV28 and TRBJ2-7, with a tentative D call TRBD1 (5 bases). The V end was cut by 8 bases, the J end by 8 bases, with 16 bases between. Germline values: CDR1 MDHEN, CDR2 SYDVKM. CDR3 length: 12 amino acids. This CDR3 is CASFPRDRKQYF. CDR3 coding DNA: TGTGCCAGCTTCCCCCGCGACAGAAAGCAGTACTTC.

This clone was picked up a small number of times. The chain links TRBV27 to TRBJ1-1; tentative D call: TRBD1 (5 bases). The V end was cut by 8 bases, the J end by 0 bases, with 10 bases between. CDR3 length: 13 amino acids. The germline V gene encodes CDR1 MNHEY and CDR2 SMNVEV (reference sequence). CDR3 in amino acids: CASGRQMNTEAFF. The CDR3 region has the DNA TGTGCCAGCGGAAGACAGATGAACACTGAAGCTTTCTTT.

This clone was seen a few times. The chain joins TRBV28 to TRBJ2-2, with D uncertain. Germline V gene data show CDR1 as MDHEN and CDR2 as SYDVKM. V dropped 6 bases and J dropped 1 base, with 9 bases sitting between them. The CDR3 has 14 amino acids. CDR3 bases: TGTGCCAGCAGCCGACTCCAGAACACCGGGGAGCTGTTTTTT. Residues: CASSRLQNTGELFF.

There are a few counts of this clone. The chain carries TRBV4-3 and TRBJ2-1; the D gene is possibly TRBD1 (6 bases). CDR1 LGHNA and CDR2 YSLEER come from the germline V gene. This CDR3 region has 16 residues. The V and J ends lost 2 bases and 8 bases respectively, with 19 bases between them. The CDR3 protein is CASSQKQGSLFDEQFF. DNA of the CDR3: TGCGCCAGCAGCCAAAAACAGGGATCTTTGTTCGATGAGCAGTTCTTC.

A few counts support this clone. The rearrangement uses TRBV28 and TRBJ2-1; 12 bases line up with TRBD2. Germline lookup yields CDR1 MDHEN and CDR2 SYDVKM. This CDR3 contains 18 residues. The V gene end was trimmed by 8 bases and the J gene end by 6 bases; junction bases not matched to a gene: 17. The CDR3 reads CASEDETSGRAVGNEQFF. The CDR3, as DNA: TGTGCCAGCGAGGATGAGACTAGCGGGAGAGCCGTGGGCAATGAGCAGTTCTTC.

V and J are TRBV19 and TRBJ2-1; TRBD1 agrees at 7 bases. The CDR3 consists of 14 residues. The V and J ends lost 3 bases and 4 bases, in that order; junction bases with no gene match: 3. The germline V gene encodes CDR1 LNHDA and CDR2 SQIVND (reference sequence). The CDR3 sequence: CASSIRQGYNEQFF. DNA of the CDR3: TGTGCCAGTAGTATCCGACAGGGATACAATGAGCAGTTCTTC. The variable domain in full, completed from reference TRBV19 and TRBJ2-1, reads DGGITQSPKYLFRKEGQNVTLSCEQNLNHDAMYWYRQDPGQGLRLIYYSQIVNDFQKGDIAEGYSVSREKKESFPLTVTSAQKNPTAFYLCASSIRQGYNEQFFGPGTRLTVL.

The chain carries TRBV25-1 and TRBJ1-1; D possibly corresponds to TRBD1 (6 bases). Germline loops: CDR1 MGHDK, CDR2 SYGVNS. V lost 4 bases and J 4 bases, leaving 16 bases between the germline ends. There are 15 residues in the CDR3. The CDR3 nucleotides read TGTGCCAGCAGTGGAACAGGGTCCCGTCTCACTGAAGCTTTCTTT. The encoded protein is CASSGTGSRLTEAFF.

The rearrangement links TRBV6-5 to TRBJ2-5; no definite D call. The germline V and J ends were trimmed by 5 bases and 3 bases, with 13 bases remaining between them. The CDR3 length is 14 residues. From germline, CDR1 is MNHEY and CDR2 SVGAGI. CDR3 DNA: TGTGCCAGCAGTGAAAGTGGGTCCAAAGAGACCCAGTACTTC. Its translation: CASSESGSKETQYF.

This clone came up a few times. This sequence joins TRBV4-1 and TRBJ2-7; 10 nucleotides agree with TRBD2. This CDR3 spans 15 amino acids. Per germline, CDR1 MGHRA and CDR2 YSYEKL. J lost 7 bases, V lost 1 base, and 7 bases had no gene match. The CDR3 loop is CASSQATSGIQEQYF. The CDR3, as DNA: TGCGCCAGCAGCCAAGCAACTAGCGGGATTCAAGAGCAGTACTTC.

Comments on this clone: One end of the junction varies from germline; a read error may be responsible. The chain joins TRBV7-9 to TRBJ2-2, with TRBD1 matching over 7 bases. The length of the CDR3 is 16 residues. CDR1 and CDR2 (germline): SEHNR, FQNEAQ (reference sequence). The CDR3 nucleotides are TGTGCCAGCAGCTTTGGTAGGGGGCGAAACACCGGGGAGCTGGTTTTT. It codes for CASSFGRGRNTGELVF.

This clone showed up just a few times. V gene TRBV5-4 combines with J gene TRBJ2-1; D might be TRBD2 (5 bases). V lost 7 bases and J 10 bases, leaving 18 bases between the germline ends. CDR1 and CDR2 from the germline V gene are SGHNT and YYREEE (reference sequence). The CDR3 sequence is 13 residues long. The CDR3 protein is CASRPGVSGEQFF. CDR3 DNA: TGTGCCAGCCGACCTGGTGTCAGCGGCGAGCAGTTCTTC.

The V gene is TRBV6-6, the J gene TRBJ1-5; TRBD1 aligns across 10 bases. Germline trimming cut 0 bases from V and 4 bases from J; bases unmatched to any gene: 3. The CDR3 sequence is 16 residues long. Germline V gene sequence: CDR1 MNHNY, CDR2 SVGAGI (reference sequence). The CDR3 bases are TGTGCCAGCAGTTACTCCGGGACAGGGGATAATCAGCCCCAGCATTTT. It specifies CASSYSGTGDNQPQHF.

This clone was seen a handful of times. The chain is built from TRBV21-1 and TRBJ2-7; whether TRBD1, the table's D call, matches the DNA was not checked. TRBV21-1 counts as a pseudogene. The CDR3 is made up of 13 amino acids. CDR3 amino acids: CASKGQGIYEQYF. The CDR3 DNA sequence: TGTGCCAGCAAGGGACAGGGAATCTACGAGCAGTACTTC.

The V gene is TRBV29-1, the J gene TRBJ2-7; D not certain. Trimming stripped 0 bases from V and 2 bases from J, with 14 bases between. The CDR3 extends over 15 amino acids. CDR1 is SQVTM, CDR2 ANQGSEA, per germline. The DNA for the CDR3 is TGCAGCGTTGAAGACCCGGGCCGGCCCCCCTACGAGCAGTACTTC. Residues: CSVEDPGRPPYEQYF.

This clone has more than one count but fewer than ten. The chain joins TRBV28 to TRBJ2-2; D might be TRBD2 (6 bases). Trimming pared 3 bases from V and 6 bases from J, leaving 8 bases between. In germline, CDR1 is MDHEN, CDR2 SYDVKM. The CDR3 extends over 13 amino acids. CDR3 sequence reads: CASSFGGSGELFF. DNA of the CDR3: TGTGCCAGCAGTTTTGGGGGGTCCGGGGAGCTGTTTTTT.

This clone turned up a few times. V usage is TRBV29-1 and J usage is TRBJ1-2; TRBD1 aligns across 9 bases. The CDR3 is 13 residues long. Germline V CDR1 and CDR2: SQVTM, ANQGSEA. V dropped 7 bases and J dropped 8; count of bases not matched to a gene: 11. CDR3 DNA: TGCAGCGCCAGGGGGGGACAGGGACACGGCTACACCTTC. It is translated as CSARGGQGHGYTF.

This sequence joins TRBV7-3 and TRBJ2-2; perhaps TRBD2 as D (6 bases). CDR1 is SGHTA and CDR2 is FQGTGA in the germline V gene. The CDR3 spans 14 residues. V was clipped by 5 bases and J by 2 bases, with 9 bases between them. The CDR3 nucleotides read TGTGCCAGCAGCCGGACTACCAACACCGGGGAGCTGTTTTTT. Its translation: CASSRTTNTGELFF.

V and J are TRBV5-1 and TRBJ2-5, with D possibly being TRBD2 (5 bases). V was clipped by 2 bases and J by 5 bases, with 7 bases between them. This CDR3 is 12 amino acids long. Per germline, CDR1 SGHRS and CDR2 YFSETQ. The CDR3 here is CASSFKRETQYF. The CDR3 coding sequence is TGCGCCAGCAGCTTCAAGCGGGAGACCCAGTACTTC. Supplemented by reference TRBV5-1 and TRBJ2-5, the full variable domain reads KAGVTQTPRYLIKTRGQQVTLSCSPISGHRSVSWYQQTPGQGLQFLFEYFSETQRNKGNFPGRFSGRQFSNSRSEMNVSTLELGDSALYLCASSFKRETQYFGPGTRLLVL.

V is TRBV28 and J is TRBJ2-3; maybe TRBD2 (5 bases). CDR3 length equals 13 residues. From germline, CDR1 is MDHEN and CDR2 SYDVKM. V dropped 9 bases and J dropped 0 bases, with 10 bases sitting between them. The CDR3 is CASTRQSTDTQYF. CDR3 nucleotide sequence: TGTGCCAGTACTAGGCAGAGCACAGATACGCAGTATTTT. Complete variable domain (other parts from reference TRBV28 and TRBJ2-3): DVKVTQSSRYLVKRTGEKVFLECVQDMDHENMFWYRQDPGLGLRLIYFSYDVKMKEKGDIPEGYSVSREKKERFSLILESASTNQTSMYLCASTRQSTDTQYFGPGTRLTVL.

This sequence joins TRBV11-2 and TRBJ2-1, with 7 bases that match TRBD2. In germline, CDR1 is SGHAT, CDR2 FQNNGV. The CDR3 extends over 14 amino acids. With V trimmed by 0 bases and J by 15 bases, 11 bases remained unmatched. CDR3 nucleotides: TGTGCCAGCAGCTTAGAATTGTCCGGGGAGGGTCTGTTCTTC. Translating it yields CASSLELSGEGLFF.